The present T cell receptor beta chain was sequenced within a study of OX40 agonist ivuxolimab in advanced cancers. Findings of the study overall: The expanded peripheral T cells' antigen specificity was not determined.

As concerns this clone: Its matching antigen is unknown.

This CDR3 region has 22 residues. Data came from immunoSEQ multiplex PCR; TCRdb stores just in-frame clones and leaves some out. The table lists around 74,000 clones, 85% of them singletons, with around 0.6% in the top ten. The sequenced sample was CD4+ or CD8+ T cells sorted from blood, obtained in a trial of the OX40 agonist ivuxolimab. The chain recombines TRBV21-1 with TRBJ2-3; TRBD1 reflects the table's D call only, with no check against the DNA. TRBV21-1 is an annotated pseudogene. This sequence was found in an adult with an advanced solid tumor such as melanoma, head and neck, liver or kidney cancer. The CDR3 DNA is TGTGCCAGCAGCAAAGAATACTCGGGACAGGGTTTCGGGTCGGGTGTTTCAGATACGCAGTATTTT. Translated: CASSKEYSGQGFGSGVSDTQYF.